In its sample, the clone carrying this T cell receptor beta chain ranks as medium-sized. What it binds is unknown. There are 12 residues in the CDR3. Looked up from germline, CDR1 is DFQATT and CDR2 is SNEGSKA (reference sequence). V shed 4 bases and J shed 5 bases, with 11 bases lying between them. The record originates from a study of breast tumors, draining lymph nodes, adjacent tissues. Study-wide results and caveats: That most tumor T cells come from lymph nodes remained unproven. Data fit most tumor T cells coming from lymph node, expanding in tumor. Compared with lymph nodes, tumors were less diverse; compared with nontumor tissue, more.

A single record per CDR3 protein comes from TCRdb applying MiXCR to the multiplex PCR reads. The data contain tens of thousands of distinct CDR3 sequences, roughly three fifths of them seen just once; the ten biggest clones take up 15% to 20%. The origin of this receptor is a female donor with breast cancer. Some clones in this sample may be carry-over from other donors' samples. Sequencing used tumor-adjacent breast tissue. The chain joins TRBV20-1 to TRBJ1-2; D uncertain. The CDR3 coding sequence is TGCAGTGCTATAATTCTAGGGTATGGCTACACCTTC. The encoded protein is CSAIILGYGYTF.